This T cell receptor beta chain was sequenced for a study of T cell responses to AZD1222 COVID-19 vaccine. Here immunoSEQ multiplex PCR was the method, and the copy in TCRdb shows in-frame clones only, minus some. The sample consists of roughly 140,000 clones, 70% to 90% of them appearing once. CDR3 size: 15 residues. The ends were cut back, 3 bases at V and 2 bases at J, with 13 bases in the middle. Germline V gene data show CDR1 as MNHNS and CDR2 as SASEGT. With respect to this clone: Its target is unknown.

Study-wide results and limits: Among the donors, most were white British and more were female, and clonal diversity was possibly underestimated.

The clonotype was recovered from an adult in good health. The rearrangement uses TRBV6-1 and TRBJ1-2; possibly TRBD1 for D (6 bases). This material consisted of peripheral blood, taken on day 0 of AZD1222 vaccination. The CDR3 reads CASSDPGHRNYGYTF. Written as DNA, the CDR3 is TGTGCCAGCAGTGACCCGGGACACCGGAACTATGGCTACACCTTC.